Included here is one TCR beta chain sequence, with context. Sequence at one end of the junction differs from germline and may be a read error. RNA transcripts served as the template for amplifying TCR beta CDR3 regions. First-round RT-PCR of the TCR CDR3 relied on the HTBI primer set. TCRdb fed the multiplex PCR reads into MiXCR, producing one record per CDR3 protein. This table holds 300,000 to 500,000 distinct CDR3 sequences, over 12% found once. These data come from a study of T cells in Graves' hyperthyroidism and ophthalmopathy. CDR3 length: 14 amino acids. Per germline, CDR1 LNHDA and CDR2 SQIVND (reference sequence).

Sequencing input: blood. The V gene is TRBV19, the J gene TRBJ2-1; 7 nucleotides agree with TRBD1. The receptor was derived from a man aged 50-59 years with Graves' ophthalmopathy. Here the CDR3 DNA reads TGCGCCAGTAGATCCGCACAGGGGTCCAATGGGCAGTTCTTC. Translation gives CASRSAQGSNGQFF.